This T cell receptor beta chain was recovered during a study of T cells in Graves' hyperthyroidism and ophthalmopathy. Amplified TCR beta CDR3 regions came from RNA transcripts. The study used the HTBI primer set for a first-round RT-PCR of the TCR CDR3. TCRdb used MiXCR to reprocess the multiplex PCR reads, holding one entry per CDR3 protein. The sample lists a few hundred thousand distinct CDR3 sequences; roughly 23% were seen once. Deletions cut 3 bases from V and 8 bases from J, with 13 bases between. There are 13 residues in the CDR3. Germline CDR1 reads DFQATT; CDR2 reads SNEGSKA (reference sequence). Whole-study findings and limits: Researchers report that a 13 V-J model separated ophthalmopathy from stable hyperthyroidism.

There are many counts of this clonotype. As yet, its antigen is unknown. This receptor was taken from a woman in her forties or fifties with Graves' hyperthyroidism. The gene calls are TRBV20-1 and TRBJ1-4, with a possible D match to TRBD1 (5 bases). The material sequenced was blood. The CDR3 DNA follows: TGCAGTGCTAGCTTTCAGGGACGCGAAAAACTGTTTTTT. This gives the protein CSASFQGREKLFF.